This entry lists 20 T cell receptor beta chains sequenced from one sample in a study of CD8 T cells in ankylosing spondylitis. The study, taken as a whole, reports: Seven to nine highly homologous variants formed a TCR beta motif that appeared characteristic of ankylosing spondylitis blood.

A single record per CDR3 protein comes from TCRdb applying MiXCR to the 5' RACE reads. The sample holds around 490,000 distinct CDR3 sequences, approximately 5% seen once. Antigen specificity for these receptors is unknown. Sequencing was done on a sample of blood, either unsorted or a sorted T cell fraction (not recorded which). These receptors originate from a male donor with ankylosing spondylitis.

This clonotype was observed at least ten times. The rearrangement uses TRBV6-5 and TRBJ2-3, with D possibly being TRBD1 (5 bases). Germline V CDR1 and CDR2: MNHEY, SVGAGI. V was pared by 0 bases and J by 10 bases, with 8 bases between. This CDR3 spans 12 amino acids. The CDR3 loop reads CASSYSQGPQYF. CDR3 sequence (DNA): TGTGCCAGCAGTTACTCGCAGGGCCCGCAGTATTTT.

The chain uses TRBV28 and TRBJ1-3; D uncertain. Germline assignment: CDR1 MDHEN and CDR2 SYDVKM. Trimming left V 4 bases short and J 0 bases short, with 7 bases between. The length of the CDR3 is 14 residues. As DNA, the CDR3 is TGTGCCAGCAGTTCTCGGAACTCTGGAAACACCATATATTTT. Encoded protein: CASSSRNSGNTIYF.

This clonotype was counted many times. The V and J genes are TRBV7-3 and TRBJ1-6, with 8 bases aligning to TRBD1. The V segment lost 6 bases and the J segment 10 bases; nucleotides outside the gene matches: 8. Germline V gene sequence: CDR1 SGHTA, CDR2 FQGTGA. The CDR3 is 14 residues long. The CDR3 here is CASRTGGGNSPLHF. DNA for the CDR3: TGTGCCAGCAGAACAGGGGGTGGGAACTCACCCCTCCACTTT.

This clonotype was observed many times. The V and J genes are TRBV11-1 and TRBJ2-5; TRBD1 matches at 9 bases. This CDR3 is 15 amino acids long. Trimming at V came to 5 bases and at J to 5 bases, leaving 9 bases not matched to a gene. The germline gives CDR1 SGHAT, CDR2 FQDESV (reference sequence). The DNA of the CDR3 is TGTGCCAGCAGCCCAGGACAGGGGAGGATTGAGACCCAGTACTTC. This sequence encodes CASSPGQGRIETQYF.

Many counts were recorded for this clonotype. The V call is TRBV15, the J call TRBJ2-7; 8 nucleotides agree with TRBD1. Germline V gene lookup returns CDR1 LNHNV and CDR2 YYDKDF (reference sequence). V shed 5 bases and J 5 bases; nucleotides not matched to a gene: 11. This CDR3 is built from 15 residues. The CDR3 here is CATSRLGQVGDEQYF. Here the CDR3 DNA reads TGTGCCACCAGCCGGCTGGGACAGGTTGGTGACGAGCAGTACTTC.

Many counts were recorded for this clonotype. V usage is TRBV11-1 and J usage is TRBJ2-1, with D hard to call. Germline V CDR1 and CDR2: SGHAT, FQDESV (reference sequence). This CDR3 region has 19 residues. V shed 4 bases and J shed 0 bases, with 22 bases lying between them. The CDR3 region has the DNA TGTGCCAGCAGCTGGGCCTCGAAGGGCTCTTTCAGCTCCTACAATGAGCAGTTCTTC. Its protein product is CASSWASKGSFSSYNEQFF.

This clonotype was picked up many times. V usage is TRBV5-1 and J usage is TRBJ2-1, with D perhaps assigned TRBD1 or TRBD2 (5 bases each). Germline CDR1 reads SGHRS; CDR2 reads YFSETQ. Between the trimmed V and J ends, which lost 0 bases and 4 bases, there was a span of 17 bases. CDR3 length: 17 amino acids. The CDR3 DNA reads TGCGCCAGCAGCTTGGCCGAGGGGCCAGTAGGGTACAATGAGCAGTTCTTC. This gives the protein CASSLAEGPVGYNEQFF.

This clonotype was detected ten times or more. The rearrangement joins TRBV5-1 to TRBJ1-2; D is unclear. Germline CDR1 and CDR2: SGHRS and YFSETQ. Trimming stripped 0 bases from V and 1 base from J, with 10 bases between. The CDR3 loop spans 15 amino acids. CDR3 protein: CASSLALLINYGYTF. CDR3 coding DNA: TGCGCCAGCAGCTTGGCCTTGCTTATTAACTATGGCTACACCTTC.

This clonotype was seen many times. This chain links TRBV12-3 or TRBV12-4 with TRBJ1-5; possible D gene TRBD1, 5 bases. Trimming took off 7 bases at V and 1 base at J, with 14 bases between the two ends. This CDR3 has 15 amino acids. DNA for the CDR3: TGTGCCAGCATCCAGGGTGCCAGGAGCAATCAGCCCCAGCATTTT. Residues: CASIQGARSNQPQHF.

In its sample, this clonotype was seen many times. This rearrangement joins TRBV15 to TRBJ2-2; no firm D call. Trimming left V 0 bases short and J 4 bases short, with 3 bases between. The germline V gene has CDR1 LNHNV and CDR2 YYDKDF (reference sequence). The CDR3 consists of 13 residues. CDR3 protein: CATSRDGTGELFF. The CDR3, as DNA: TGTGCCACCAGCAGAGATGGCACCGGGGAGCTGTTTTTT.

This clonotype was seen repeatedly, ten times or more. The CDR3 here is CASSPRSAGNEKLFF. CDR3 DNA: TGTGCCAGCTCACCCCGGTCAGCCGGTAATGAAAAACTGTTTTTT. The J gene is TRBJ1-4, the V gene TRBV18; D remains unclear. V was shortened by 3 bases and J by 4 bases, with 12 bases between the two germline ends. Germline V gene data show CDR1 as KGHSH and CDR2 as LQKENI. This CDR3 is 15 amino acids long.

Many counts were recorded for this clonotype. The chain links TRBV9 to TRBJ2-2; D is uncertain. CDR1 and CDR2 from the germline V gene are SGDLS and YYNGEE. The CDR3 consists of 13 residues. The V gene lost 4 bases and the J gene lost 4 bases, with 8 bases spanning the gap. For the CDR3, the DNA is TGTGCCAGCAGCCCCCCCAGCACCGGGGAGCTGTTTTTT. It encodes CASSPPSTGELFF.

This clonotype was observed many times. V and J are TRBV5-1 and TRBJ2-4, with 11 bases that match TRBD1. The CDR3 covers 18 residues. Germline lookup yields CDR1 SGHRS and CDR2 YFSETQ. V trimming: 0 bases; J trimming: 1 base; junction bases outside the gene matches: 6. The CDR3 nucleotides read TGCGCCAGCAGCTTGGCCGGGACAGGGGGTCAGGCCAAAAACATTCAGTACTTC. Residues: CASSLAGTGGQAKNIQYF.

This clonotype has a count of ten or more. V and J are TRBV5-4 and TRBJ1-1; unclear D gene. Germline V gene data show CDR1 as SGHNT and CDR2 as YYREEE (reference sequence). With 0 bases removed from V and 4 bases from J, the gap between germline ends came to 10 bases. The CDR3 is made up of 14 amino acids. CDR3 nucleotide sequence: TGTGCCAGCAGCTTGGTAGGGAGTTTCACTGAAGCTTTCTTT. This translates into CASSLVGSFTEAFF. The full variable domain, its missing parts supplied by reference TRBV5-4 and TRBJ1-1, is ETGVTQSPTHLIKTRGQQVTLRCSSQSGHNTVSWYQQALGQGPQFIFQYYREEENGRGNFPPRFSGLQFPNYSSELNVNALELDDSALYLCASSLVGSFTEAFFGQGTRLTVV.

This clonotype was detected many times. The chain has TRBV7-9 and TRBJ2-2; possibly TRBD2 for D (6 bases). Germline values: CDR1 SEHNR, CDR2 FQNEAQ (reference sequence). Trimming pared 0 bases from V and 13 bases from J, leaving 9 bases between. This CDR3 has 12 amino acids. The CDR3, as DNA: TGTGCCAGCAGCTTAGCGGGGAGGCGGCTGTTTTTT. Its translation: CASSLAGRRLFF. Full variable domain (rest looked up from reference TRBV7-9 and TRBJ2-2): DTGVSQNPRHKITKRGQNVTFRCDPISEHNRLYWYRQTLGQGPEFLTYFQNEAQLEKSRLLSDRFSAERPKGSFSTLEIQRTEQGDSAMYLCASSLAGRRLFFGEGSRLTVL.

The chain is built from TRBV6-1 and TRBJ2-7; the match to TRBD2 covers 13 bases. Germline V lookup: CDR1 MNHNS, CDR2 SASEGT. V shed 6 bases, J shed 6 bases, and the junction held 11 bases outside the gene matches. This CDR3 is 16 amino acids long. The CDR3 DNA reads as TGTGCCAGCAGCCCCGGACTAGCGGGAGACTGGGGCGAGCAGTACTTC. Protein: CASSPGLAGDWGEQYF.

As concerns this clonotype: One end of the junction fails to match germline, which may point to a read error. V usage is TRBV27 and J usage is TRBJ2-7; no clear D gene. Per germline, CDR1 MNHEY and CDR2 SMNVEV (reference sequence). The CDR3 is 13 amino acids. The CDR3 here is CASRLGPSYEQYF. CDR3 sequence (DNA): TGTGCCAGCCGTTTAGGTCCGTCCTACGAGCAGTACTTC.

This clonotype was counted ten times or more. This rearrangement joins TRBV7-8 to TRBJ1-6; D gene unclear. This CDR3 is 13 amino acids long. Germline V CDR1 and CDR2: SGHVS, FQNEAQ. Trimming left V 2 bases short and J 12 bases short, with 11 bases between. CDR3 DNA: TGTGCCAGCAGCTTATTACTGGACGGACCCCTCCACTTT. It encodes CASSLLLDGPLHF.

This rearrangement joins TRBV9 to TRBJ1-2; TRBD1 agrees at 11 bases. V shed 4 bases and J 2 bases; nucleotides not matched to a gene: 13. The CDR3 runs to 18 residues. Germline V gives CDR1 SGDLS, CDR2 YYNGEE. CDR3 sequence reads: CASSLNPDRGQSNYGYTF. The DNA for the CDR3 is TGTGCCAGCAGCCTTAATCCGGACAGGGGGCAGTCAAACTATGGCTACACCTTC.

This clonotype has at least ten counts. The chain employs TRBV4-3 and TRBJ1-2, with D possibly TRBD1 on 6 matching bases. In germline, CDR1 is LGHNA, CDR2 YSLEER. V was cut by 4 bases and J by 4 bases, with 16 bases left in between. CDR3 size: 15 residues. Written as DNA, the CDR3 is TGCGCCAGCAGCCCAGACTTCGCAGGGGTCTATGGCTACACCTTC. Its translation is CASSPDFAGVYGYTF.